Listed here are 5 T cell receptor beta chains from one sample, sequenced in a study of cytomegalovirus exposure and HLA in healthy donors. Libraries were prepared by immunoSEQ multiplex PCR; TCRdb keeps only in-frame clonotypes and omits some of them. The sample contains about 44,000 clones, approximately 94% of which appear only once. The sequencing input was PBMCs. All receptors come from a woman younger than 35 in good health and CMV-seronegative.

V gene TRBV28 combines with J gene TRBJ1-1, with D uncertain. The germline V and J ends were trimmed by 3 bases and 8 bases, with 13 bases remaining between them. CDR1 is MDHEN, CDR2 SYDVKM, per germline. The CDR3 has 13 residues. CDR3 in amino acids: CASSFGERPEAFF. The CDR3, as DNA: TGTGCCAGCAGTTTTGGTGAGCGGCCCGAAGCTTTCTTT.

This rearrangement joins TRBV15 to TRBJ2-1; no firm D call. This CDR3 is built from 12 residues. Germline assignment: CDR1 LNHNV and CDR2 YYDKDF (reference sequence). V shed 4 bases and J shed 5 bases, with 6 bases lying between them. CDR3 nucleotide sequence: TGTGCCACCAGCAATGACAACAATGAGCAGTTCTTC. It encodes CATSNDNNEQFF.

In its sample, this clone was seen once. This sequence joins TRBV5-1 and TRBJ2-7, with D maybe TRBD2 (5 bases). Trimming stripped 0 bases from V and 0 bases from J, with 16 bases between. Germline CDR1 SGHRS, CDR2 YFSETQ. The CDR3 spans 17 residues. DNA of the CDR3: TGCGCCAGCAGCTTGGAGGCAGGAGAAACTAGCTCCTACGAGCAGTACTTC. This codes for CASSLEAGETSSYEQYF.

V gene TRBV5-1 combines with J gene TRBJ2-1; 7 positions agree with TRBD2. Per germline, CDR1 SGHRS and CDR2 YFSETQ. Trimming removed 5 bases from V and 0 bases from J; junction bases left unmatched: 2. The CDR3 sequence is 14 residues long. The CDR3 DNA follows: TGCGCCAGCAGAACTAGCGACTCCTACAATGAGCAGTTCTTC. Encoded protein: CASRTSDSYNEQFF.

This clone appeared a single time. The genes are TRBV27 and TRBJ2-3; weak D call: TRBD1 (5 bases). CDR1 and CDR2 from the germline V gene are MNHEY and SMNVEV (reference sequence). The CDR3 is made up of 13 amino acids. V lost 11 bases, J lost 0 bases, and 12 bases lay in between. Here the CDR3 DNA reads TGTGCCGCACGACAGCTAAGCACAGATACGCAGTATTTT. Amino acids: CAARQLSTDTQYF.